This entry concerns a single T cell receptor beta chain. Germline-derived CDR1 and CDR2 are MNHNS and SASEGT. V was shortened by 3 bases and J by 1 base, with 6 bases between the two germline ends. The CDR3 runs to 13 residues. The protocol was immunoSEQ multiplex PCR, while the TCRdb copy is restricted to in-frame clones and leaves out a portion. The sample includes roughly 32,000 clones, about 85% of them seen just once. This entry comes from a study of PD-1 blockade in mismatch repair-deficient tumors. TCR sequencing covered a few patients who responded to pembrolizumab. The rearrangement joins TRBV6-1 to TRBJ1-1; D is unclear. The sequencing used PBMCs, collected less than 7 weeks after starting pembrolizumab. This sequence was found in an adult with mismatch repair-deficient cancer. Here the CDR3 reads CASSETGNTEAFF. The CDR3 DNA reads TGTGCCAGCAGTGAGACGGGGAACACTGAAGCTTTCTTT.